A single sample is the source of the 27 T cell receptor beta chains below, sequenced in a study of T cell repertoires in cytomegalovirus infection. TCRdb called the reads again in MiXCR, with one record for every CDR3 protein. The table shows approximately 270,000 distinct CDR3 sequences, with around 20% occurring only once. These receptors are not linked to any known antigen. The material was cultured PBMCs, obtained from culture after CMV antigen stimulation. The receptors shown here come from a human donor in good health (CMV status not recorded). Some clones in this sample may be carry-over from other donors' samples.

The V gene is TRBV4-1, the J gene TRBJ1-2; D perhaps matches TRBD1 (5 bases). The CDR3 consists of 17 residues. The germline V gene encodes CDR1 MGHRA and CDR2 YSYEKL. Trimming took off 2 bases at V and 6 bases at J, with 22 bases between the two ends. CDR3 loop: CASSQFPRGRITDGYTF. CDR3 sequence (DNA): TGCGCCAGCAGCCAATTCCCACGGGGCCGTATTACGGATGGCTACACCTTC.

This clonotype came up a few times. The chain combines TRBV3-1 with TRBJ2-1; 13 bases line up with TRBD2. The ends lost 1 base at V and 7 bases at J; junction bases unmatched: 13. Looked up from germline, CDR1 is LGHDT and CDR2 is YNNKEL (reference sequence). The CDR3 length is 19 residues. CDR3 sequence reads: CASSQGRGGLAGMGNEQFF. DNA of the CDR3: TGTGCCAGCAGCCAAGGGAGAGGGGGACTAGCGGGAATGGGTAATGAGCAGTTCTTC.

This clonotype was picked up one time. The chain has TRBV7-9 and TRBJ2-7; TRBD1 matches 7 bases. Germline CDR1 reads SEHNR; CDR2 reads FQNEAQ (reference sequence). The V segment lost 3 bases and the J segment 3 bases; nucleotides outside the gene matches: 8. The CDR3 runs 15 residues. CDR3 sequence (DNA): TGTGCCAGCAGCTTTTCAGGGGGTCATATCTACGAGCAGTACTTC. As protein: CASSFSGGHIYEQYF.

This clonotype came up a few times. The chain couples TRBV20-1 to TRBJ2-3; TRBD2 aligns across 8 bases. CDR3 size: 16 residues. Germline CDR1 DFQATT, CDR2 SNEGSKA (reference sequence). The V segment lost 3 bases and the J segment 8 bases; nucleotides outside the gene matches: 16. CDR3 in DNA: TGCAGTGCTAGCCAAGGCCCGGGACTAGTGCTCGGTACGCAGTATTTT. It is translated as CSASQGPGLVLGTQYF.

This clonotype appeared many times. The chain employs TRBV7-2 and TRBJ1-6; D possibly corresponds to TRBD1 (6 bases). The CDR3 is 17 residues long. Germline V lookup: CDR1 SGHTA, CDR2 FQGNSA. Trimming left V 5 bases short and J 7 bases short, with 21 bases between. The CDR3 protein is CASSGGGQGLLNSPLHF. The CDR3 nucleotides are TGTGCCAGCAGCGGGGGGGGGCAGGGCCTCCTAAATTCACCCCTCCACTTT.

The rearrangement uses TRBV12-3 or TRBV12-4 and TRBJ1-2, with TRBD1 as a possible D gene (6 bases). The CDR3 contains 13 residues. The V and J ends lost 2 bases and 6 bases respectively, with 10 bases between them. CDR3 bases: TGTGCCAGCAGTTTAAGGTCAGGGGATGGCTACACCTTC. Its translation: CASSLRSGDGYTF.

Of note for this clonotype: A much larger clone differs by one base, so this may be a read error. This chain connects TRBV7-2 to TRBJ1-4; D gene unclear. Trimming removed 5 bases from V and 3 bases from J, with 13 bases in between. Looked up from germline, CDR1 is SGHTA and CDR2 is FQGNSA. The length of the CDR3 is 15 residues. The CDR3 sequence is CASSPRVIPNEKLFF. In DNA form, the CDR3 reads TGTGCCAGCAGCCCCAGAGTTATTCCTAATGAAAAACTGTTTTTT.

This clonotype was counted between two and nine times. The CDR3: CASSLFRGTSYNEQFF. The CDR3 DNA reads as TGTGCCAGCAGCTTGTTTAGGGGGACCTCCTACAATGAGCAGTTCTTC. This chain links TRBV5-6 with TRBJ2-1; D may be TRBD1 (6 bases). Trimming removed 1 base at V and 0 bases at J, with 11 bases between. Germline CDR1 and CDR2: SGHDT and YYEEEE. The CDR3 length is 16 residues.

This clonotype has more than one count but fewer than ten. V is TRBV12-3 or TRBV12-4 and J is TRBJ2-1; 15 nucleotides align to TRBD2. V lost 6 bases, J lost 0 bases, and 6 bases stayed unmatched. The CDR3 consists of 18 residues. DNA for the CDR3: TGTGCCAGCAGCGGACTAGCGGGAGGGGGACCCTCCTACAATGAGCAGTTCTTC. It codes for CASSGLAGGGPSYNEQFF.

This clonotype was counted many times. The chain couples TRBV7-2 to TRBJ2-1; D unresolved. CDR3 size: 13 residues. Trimming took 2 bases from V and 6 from J, leaving 8 bases between them. Per the germline V gene, CDR1 is SGHTA and CDR2 is FQGNSA. For the CDR3, the DNA is TGTGCCAGCAGCTTATTTTCGGGCAATGAGCAGTTCTTC. As protein: CASSLFSGNEQFF.

This clonotype was detected once. V is TRBV11-2 and J is TRBJ2-1, with 11 bases lining up with TRBD2. The CDR3 consists of 17 residues. Germline CDR1 is SGHAT and CDR2 is FQNNGV. Germline trimming cut 4 bases from V and 15 bases from J; bases unmatched to any gene: 20. Here the CDR3 reads CASSSGLAVGGISWPFF. The CDR3 nucleotides read TGTGCCAGCAGCTCGGGACTAGCGGTAGGAGGAATTAGTTGGCCGTTCTTC. The full variable domain, its missing parts supplied by reference TRBV11-2 and TRBJ2-1, is EAGVAQSPRYKIIEKRQSVAFWCNPISGHATLYWYQQILGQGPKLLIQFQNNGVVDDSQLPKDRFSAERLKGVDSTLKIQPAKLEDSAVYLCASSSGLAVGGISWPFFGPGTRLTVL.

This clonotype appeared many times. The chain links TRBV5-4 to TRBJ2-1, with 11 nucleotides matching TRBD2. The CDR3 extends over 15 amino acids. Trimming cost V 5 bases and J 7 bases; bases outside gene matches: 8. The germline gives CDR1 SGHNT, CDR2 YYREEE (reference sequence). The CDR3 is CASSLGLAGGNEQFF. The CDR3 nucleotides read TGTGCCAGCAGTCTTGGTCTAGCGGGGGGAAATGAGCAGTTCTTC.

This clonotype was detected ten times or more. This chain uses TRBV20-1 with TRBJ1-1; unclear D gene. The germline CDR1 and CDR2 sequences are DFQATT and SNEGSKA (reference sequence). V lost 0 bases to trimming and J lost 2 bases, with 13 bases between them. The length of the CDR3 is 15 residues. CDR3 nucleotide sequence: TGCAGTGCTAGAGATCAGCCGGGGATCAACACTGAAGCTTTCTTT. Translation gives CSARDQPGINTEAFF.

This clonotype was seen ten or more times. The V gene is TRBV7-2, the J gene TRBJ1-2; D is unclear. The CDR3 totals 12 residues. V lost 4 bases and J 6 bases, leaving 9 bases between the germline ends. Germline-derived CDR1 and CDR2 are SGHTA and FQGNSA. The CDR3 here is CASSYTDHGYTF. CDR3 bases: TGTGCCAGCAGCTACACAGACCATGGCTACACCTTC.

This clonotype was observed many times. The V and J genes are TRBV20-1 and TRBJ2-3, with 11 bases identical to TRBD2. The germline V gene encodes CDR1 DFQATT and CDR2 SNEGSKA (reference sequence). Germline trimming cut 5 bases from V and 4 bases from J; bases unmatched to any gene: 5. CDR3 length equals 14 residues. The CDR3, as DNA: TGCAGTGCTCCACTAGCGGGAGTTGCAGATACGCAGTATTTT. Its protein product is CSAPLAGVADTQYF.

The chain has TRBV11-2 and TRBJ2-5; D remains unclear. Trimming shortened V by 0 bases and J by 4 bases, and 9 bases separated the two germline ends. The CDR3 covers 14 residues. CDR1 is SGHAT and CDR2 is FQNNGV in the germline V gene. The CDR3 reads CASSLEPVGETQYF. The DNA for the CDR3 is TGTGCCAGCAGCTTAGAACCCGTAGGAGAGACCCAGTACTTC.

The rearrangement uses TRBV11-3 and TRBJ2-5; tentatively, D is TRBD1 or TRBD2 (6 bases each). From germline, CDR1 is SGHNT and CDR2 YENEEA. The CDR3 covers 13 residues. Trimming stripped 5 bases from V and 4 bases from J, with 11 bases between. CDR3 DNA: TGTGCCAGCAGCCGGGGGCGGGGAGAGACCCAGTACTTC. It specifies CASSRGRGETQYF. Supplemented by reference TRBV11-3 and TRBJ2-5, the full variable domain reads EAGVVQSPRYKIIEKKQPVAFWCNPISGHNTLYWYLQNLGQGPELLIRYENEEAVDDSQLPKDRFSAERLKGVDSTLKIQPAELGDSAVYLCASSRGRGETQYFGPGTRLLVL.

There are a few counts of this clonotype. The chain recombines TRBV7-9 with TRBJ1-5; D gene ambiguous. V lost 5 bases and J lost 5, with 10 bases in between. CDR1 and CDR2 (germline): SEHNR, FQNEAQ (reference sequence). The CDR3 has 13 residues. The CDR3 DNA reads as TGTGCCAGCAGCCGTATAGCGGATCAGCCCCAGCATTTT. Amino acid sequence: CASSRIADQPQHF.

The rearrangement joins TRBV2 to TRBJ1-2; D remains ambiguous. There are 14 residues in the CDR3. In germline, CDR1 is SNHLY, CDR2 FYNNEI. Trimming cost V 5 bases and J 4 bases, with 14 bases left between them. CDR3 loop: CASSNPRRSYGYTF. CDR3 DNA: TGTGCCAGCAGTAACCCAAGGAGGTCCTATGGCTACACCTTC.

This clonotype was seen at least ten times. V is TRBV19 and J is TRBJ2-3; 8 bases are a match to TRBD2. Germline lookup yields CDR1 LNHDA and CDR2 SQIVND (reference sequence). Trimming removed 5 bases from V and 3 bases from J; junction bases left unmatched: 7. The CDR3 spans 15 residues. The CDR3 DNA sequence: TGTGCCAGTAGTGAAAGCGGGAGTTGGACAGATACGCAGTATTTT. Its translation: CASSESGSWTDTQYF. Variable domain in full (rest from reference TRBV19 and TRBJ2-3): DGGITQSPKYLFRKEGQNVTLSCEQNLNHDAMYWYRQDPGQGLRLIYYSQIVNDFQKGDIAEGYSVSREKKESFPLTVTSAQKNPTAFYLCASSESGSWTDTQYFGPGTRLTVL.

Only a few counts were recorded for this clonotype. J is TRBJ2-1 and V is TRBV9; 8 bases line up with TRBD2. J gave up 2 bases and V 4 bases, and 14 bases lay outside the gene matches. The length of the CDR3 is 18 residues. Germline V CDR1 and CDR2: SGDLS, YYNGEE. Here the CDR3 DNA reads TGTGCCAGCAGCTACAGACCCGAAGCGGGAGCTCCCTACAATGAGCAGTTCTTC. Translating it yields CASSYRPEAGAPYNEQFF.

At least ten counts were recorded for this clonotype. The rearrangement joins TRBV7-2 to TRBJ2-1; 9 nucleotides match TRBD2. J gave up 0 bases and V 5 bases, and 17 bases lay outside the gene matches. Germline loops: CDR1 SGHTA, CDR2 FQGNSA. This CDR3 comprises 20 residues. The CDR3 bases are TGTGCCAGCAGCGAGGGAGGAGCACTAGCGGGTCGGGGCTCCTACAATGAGCAGTTCTTC. It codes for CASSEGGALAGRGSYNEQFF.

V and J are TRBV28 and TRBJ1-1, with D perhaps matching TRBD1 (6 bases). With 10 bases removed from V and 3 bases from J, the gap between germline ends came to 21 bases. Germline V gives CDR1 MDHEN, CDR2 SYDVKM. CDR3 size: 15 residues. The CDR3: CATQGWASPDTEAFF. The CDR3 DNA sequence: TGTGCCACTCAGGGGTGGGCCTCTCCGGACACTGAAGCTTTCTTT. Full variable domain (outside the CDR3, taken from reference TRBV28 and TRBJ1-1): DVKVTQSSRYLVKRTGEKVFLECVQDMDHENMFWYRQDPGLGLRLIYFSYDVKMKEKGDIPEGYSVSREKKERFSLILESASTNQTSMYLCATQGWASPDTEAFFGQGTRLTVV.

The gene calls are TRBV5-1 and TRBJ1-4; 7 bases align to TRBD1. V lost 4 bases to trimming and J lost 0 bases; unmatched junction nucleotides: 12. Looked up from germline, CDR1 is SGHRS and CDR2 is YFSETQ. The length of the CDR3 is 18 residues. CDR3 nucleotide sequence: TGCGCCAGCAGCCCCGGGACAGTCGGACCTGCAACTAATGAAAAACTGTTTTTT. This codes for CASSPGTVGPATNEKLFF.

There are a few counts of this clonotype. V and J are TRBV24-1 and TRBJ2-1; D possibly uses TRBD1 or TRBD2 (5 bases each). There are 11 residues in the CDR3. Germline values: CDR1 KGHDR, CDR2 SFDVKD. Trimming removed 8 bases at V and 10 bases at J, with 11 bases between. The CDR3 sequence: CATTQGAEQFF. The CDR3 DNA follows: TGTGCCACCACTCAGGGAGCGGAGCAGTTCTTC.

In its sample, this clonotype was seen a few times. The chain joins TRBV7-3 to TRBJ2-7, with 11 bases matching TRBD2. From germline, CDR1 is SGHTA and CDR2 FQGTGA. J was trimmed by 4 bases and V by 5 bases; bases with no gene match: 4. This CDR3 comprises 14 residues. Here the CDR3 reads CASSPLAGGYEQYF. CDR3 bases: TGTGCCAGCAGCCCCCTAGCGGGAGGTTACGAGCAGTACTTC.

This clonotype was observed at least ten times. This rearrangement joins TRBV12-5 to TRBJ2-5; TRBD1 matches at 7 bases. This CDR3 is built from 13 residues. Germline CDR1 and CDR2: LGHNT and FRNRAP. The ends lost 7 bases at V and 5 bases at J; junction bases unmatched: 7. CDR3 in amino acids: CASARQGSETQYF. In DNA form, the CDR3 reads TGTGCTAGTGCGCGACAGGGTTCGGAGACCCAGTACTTC.